This T cell receptor (beta chain) comes out of a study of blood T cell repertoires in COVID-19. Study information: There were acute and convalescent COVID-19 samples, and they came from the United States, Italy and Spain. The analysed material was cDNA or gDNA that came from T cells, B-cell-depleted T cells, or PBMCs.

Trimming removed 6 bases at V and 8 bases at J, with 16 bases between. Germline V CDR1 and CDR2: MRHNA, SNTAGT. The CDR3 runs to 13 residues. Authors' analysis steps: Estimation of nucleated cell counts was performed using reference gene primer amplification. The assay was immunoSEQ multiplex PCR, and TCRdb's table has in-frame clones only and misses some. Clone size and V and J calls were adopted from that table, with D and trimming inferred from the DNA. Here the sample spans some 60,000 clones, 82% being singletons. J is TRBJ1-1 and V is TRBV6-4; D might be TRBD1 (5 bases). Material for sequencing was peripheral blood. The sequence derives from a human donor in a cohort sampled during active COVID-19. The CDR3 loop reads CASSAERDFEAFF. The CDR3 DNA follows: TGTGCCAGCAGCGCCGAGAGGGACTTCGAAGCTTTCTTT.